This TCR beta chain was sequenced for a study of shared clonotypes between healthy human individuals. Study-wide points: Rarefaction exposed incomplete sorted-subset sequencing despite large depth.

This clone appeared a single time. The antigen is undetermined. V was trimmed by 3 bases and J by 2 bases, leaving 12 bases between them. This CDR3 is built from 14 residues. Germline CDR1 is GTSNPN and CDR2 is SVGIG (reference sequence). Terminally differentiated effector memory CD45RA+ cells were excluded by CCR7 positive selection of CD45RO-negative cells. The study ran the assay at deep level. How the authors handled the data: Filtering differed since immunoSEQ provided only junctions, with no quality scores. Using immunoSEQ multiplex PCR, the repertoire was profiled, and TCRdb retains in-frame clones only, with some absent. V, J and clone size reflect that table, while D and trimming were determined from the DNA. The repertoire consists of hundreds of thousands of clones, with 80% to 95% occurring once and the leading ten covering approximately 25%.

The specimen sequenced was naive CD8+ T cells sorted from blood. This sequence originates from a man aged 30 to 39 in good health. This chain uses TRBV30 with TRBJ2-3; D assignment may be TRBD1 or TRBD2 (5 bases each). CDR3 DNA sequence: TGTGCCTGGAGAGGGGAGCGGCACACAGATACGCAGTATTTT. Its translation: CAWRGERHTDTQYF.